The 22 T cell receptor beta chains presented below share a single source sample, sequenced in a study of cytomegalovirus exposure and HLA in healthy donors. The PCR used 60 Vbeta and 13 Jbeta primers. The repertoire was sequenced with immunoSEQ multiplex PCR; TCRdb's copy has only in-frame clones and lacks some. The table lists roughly 170,000 clones, roughly four fifths of them singletons. Sequencing used PBMCs. These receptors were taken from a man between 45 and 60 years old in good health and CMV-seronegative.

J is TRBJ2-2 and V is TRBV9, with 7 bases that match TRBD2. CDR3 length: 17 amino acids. The J segment lost 5 bases and the V segment lost 0 bases, leaving 10 bases of the junction unmatched. The germline V gene has CDR1 SGDLS and CDR2 YYNGEE. The DNA of the CDR3 is TGTGCCAGCAGCGTAGATGGCGGGAGCCCAAAAACCGGGGAGCTGTTTTTT. It specifies CASSVDGGSPKTGELFF.

The V call is TRBV6-5, the J call TRBJ2-2; 7 nucleotides match TRBD1. Germline trimming cut 1 base from V and 9 bases from J; bases unmatched to any gene: 8. In germline, CDR1 is MNHEY, CDR2 SVGAGI. This CDR3 spans 15 amino acids. The CDR3 bases are TGTGCCAGCAGTTACTTGGACAGGCCGTTAAGGGAGCTGTTTTTT. It codes for CASSYLDRPLRELFF.

The chain couples TRBV10-3 to TRBJ1-1; D perhaps matches TRBD1 (6 bases). Looked up from germline, CDR1 is ENHRY and CDR2 is SYGVKD. The CDR3 sequence is 16 residues long. Trimming stripped 3 bases from V and 2 bases from J, with 16 bases between. The CDR3 sequence is CAISDPSGQINTEAFF. CDR3 DNA: TGTGCCATCAGTGACCCCAGCGGACAGATTAACACTGAAGCTTTCTTT.

There are a few counts of this clone. CDR3 region: CASSWTSVETQYF. In nucleotides, the CDR3 is TGTGCCAGCAGTTGGACTAGTGTTGAGACCCAGTACTTC. The chain links TRBV28 to TRBJ2-5, with TRBD2 identical over 7 bases. The CDR3 sequence is 13 residues long. The V gene end was trimmed by 4 bases and the J gene end by 5 bases; junction bases not matched to a gene: 4. Germline values: CDR1 MDHEN, CDR2 SYDVKM. Together with reference TRBV28 and TRBJ2-5, the CDR3 gives the full variable domain: DVKVTQSSRYLVKRTGEKVFLECVQDMDHENMFWYRQDPGLGLRLIYFSYDVKMKEKGDIPEGYSVSREKKERFSLILESASTNQTSMYLCASSWTSVETQYFGPGTRLLVL.

In regard to this clone: A read error may account for a junction end that differs from germline. The chain recombines TRBV7-7 with TRBJ2-1; D unresolved. Per the germline V gene, CDR1 is SSHAT and CDR2 is FNYEAQ (reference sequence). CDR3 length equals 13 residues. The CDR3 DNA follows: TGTGCTAGCAGCTTAGCCTACTACAATGAGCAGTTCTTC. Protein sequence: CASSLAYYNEQFF.

The rearrangement joins TRBV7-9 to TRBJ2-5, with 9 bases fitting TRBD1. The germline gives CDR1 SEHNR, CDR2 FQNEAQ (reference sequence). The CDR3 is 18 residues long. V was clipped by 5 bases and J by 1 base; unmatched bases: 14. The CDR3 here is CASSPRSDRGYAQETQYF. CDR3 sequence (DNA): TGTGCCAGCAGCCCCAGATCCGACAGGGGGTATGCCCAAGAGACCCAGTACTTC. The full variable domain, rest sourced from reference TRBV7-9 and TRBJ2-5, is DTGVSQNPRHKITKRGQNVTFRCDPISEHNRLYWYRQTLGQGPEFLTYFQNEAQLEKSRLLSDRFSAERPKGSFSTLEIQRTEQGDSAMYLCASSPRSDRGYAQETQYFGPGTRLLVL.

The genes are TRBV28 and TRBJ2-1; the D gene is possibly TRBD2 (5 bases). Germline V gene lookup returns CDR1 MDHEN and CDR2 SYDVKM. V gave up 3 bases and J gave up 6 bases, with 18 bases separating them. The CDR3 length is 16 residues. The CDR3 DNA is TGTGCCAGCAGTTTGGTCCTGGTTAGGGAGCCCAATGAGCAGTTCTTC. Translated: CASSLVLVREPNEQFF.

The chain has TRBV28 and TRBJ2-1; D is unresolved. Looked up from germline, CDR1 is MDHEN and CDR2 is SYDVKM. Trimming left V 7 bases short and J 5 bases short, with 12 bases between. This CDR3 comprises 13 residues. In nucleotides, the CDR3 is TGTGCCAGCACCTCCCCTATGGACAATGAGCAGTTCTTC. This codes for CASTSPMDNEQFF. The full variable domain, with the rest looked up from reference TRBV28 and TRBJ2-1, is DVKVTQSSRYLVKRTGEKVFLECVQDMDHENMFWYRQDPGLGLRLIYFSYDVKMKEKGDIPEGYSVSREKKERFSLILESASTNQTSMYLCASTSPMDNEQFFGPGTRLTVL.

The chain links TRBV9 to TRBJ2-2, with 10 positions matching TRBD2. V was pared by 4 bases and J by 3 bases, with 3 bases of the junction left unmatched. Per the germline V gene, CDR1 is SGDLS and CDR2 is YYNGEE. The CDR3 totals 15 residues. The CDR3 DNA is TGTGCCAGCAGCCCTAGCGGGGGTTACACCGGGGAGCTGTTTTTT. This encodes CASSPSGGYTGELFF.

There are a few counts of this clone. V is TRBV18 and J is TRBJ1-2; 9 bases line up with TRBD1. CDR1 and CDR2 from the germline V gene are KGHSH and LQKENI. The junction had 3 bases not matched to a gene; V was cut back by 3 bases and J by 4 bases. CDR3 size: 14 residues. The CDR3 loop reads CASSPGTGSYGYTF. CDR3 nucleotide sequence: TGTGCCAGCTCACCGGGGACAGGGAGCTATGGCTACACCTTC.

The chain carries TRBV6-5 and TRBJ1-5, with 9 bases identical to TRBD1. CDR1 MNHEY and CDR2 SVGAGI come from the germline V gene. The CDR3 sequence is 14 residues long. Trimming removed 6 bases from V and 7 bases from J; junction bases left unmatched: 7. The CDR3 DNA reads TGTGCCAGCAGGCGGACAGGGGCTGCCCAGCCCCAGCATTTT. Protein: CASRRTGAAQPQHF.

This clone was counted once. The CDR3 here is CATTRDRTTTNEKLFF. For the CDR3, the DNA is TGTGCCACGACACGGGACAGGACTACAACTAATGAAAAACTGTTTTTT. The rearrangement uses TRBV2 and TRBJ1-4, with 8 bases matching TRBD1. CDR3 length: 16 amino acids. V dropped 10 bases and J dropped 0; count of bases not matched to a gene: 10. The germline CDR1 and CDR2 sequences are SNHLY and FYNNEI.

The V call is TRBV19, the J call TRBJ2-1; 7 nucleotides match TRBD1. J was trimmed by 2 bases and V by 10 bases; bases with no gene match: 11. This CDR3 has 15 residues. Germline values: CDR1 LNHDA, CDR2 SQIVND (reference sequence). DNA for the CDR3: TGTGCCACCTCCGGAGACAGGGTTCCCTACAATGAGCAGTTCTTC. Protein: CATSGDRVPYNEQFF.

The genes are TRBV4-3 and TRBJ1-2, with 8 bases that match TRBD1. The CDR3 extends over 14 amino acids. The trim removed 5 bases at V and 5 bases at J, leaving 7 bases unmatched. The germline CDR1 and CDR2 sequences are LGHNA and YSLEER. This CDR3 is CASSAQGAGYGYTF. The CDR3 coding sequence is TGCGCCAGCAGCGCCCAGGGGGCTGGATATGGCTACACCTTC.

This clone has a single count. This chain links TRBV6-1 with TRBJ1-6; possible D gene TRBD1, 5 bases. From germline, CDR1 is MNHNS and CDR2 SASEGT. This CDR3 is built from 18 residues. The germline V and J ends were trimmed by 2 bases and 0 bases, with 14 bases remaining between them. CDR3 in DNA: TGTGCCAGCAGTGAACTCGGGACTGCCGTCTCCTATAATTCACCCCTCCACTTT. Amino acids: CASSELGTAVSYNSPLHF.

This chain connects TRBV19 to TRBJ1-2; D is perhaps TRBD1 (6 bases). The germline V gene encodes CDR1 LNHDA and CDR2 SQIVND (reference sequence). The germline V and J ends were trimmed by 3 bases and 4 bases, with 12 bases remaining between them. The CDR3 runs to 14 residues. The DNA for the CDR3 is TGTGCCAGTAGTATTGACAGGCCGGGCTATGGCTACACCTTC. Protein: CASSIDRPGYGYTF. The full variable domain, in which reference TRBV19 and TRBJ1-2 provide the parts outside the CDR3, is DGGITQSPKYLFRKEGQNVTLSCEQNLNHDAMYWYRQDPGQGLRLIYYSQIVNDFQKGDIAEGYSVSREKKESFPLTVTSAQKNPTAFYLCASSIDRPGYGYTFGSGTRLTVV.

The chain has TRBV19 and TRBJ1-2, with 9 bases lining up with TRBD1. V lost 0 bases to trimming and J lost 6 bases; unmatched junction nucleotides: 5. Germline CDR1 LNHDA, CDR2 SQIVND (reference sequence). The CDR3 contains 15 residues. The CDR3 region is CASSIEGTGFHGYTF. CDR3 bases: TGTGCCAGTAGTATAGAGGGGACAGGGTTTCATGGCTACACCTTC.

The chain recombines TRBV11-3 with TRBJ2-1, with D maybe TRBD1 (6 bases). CDR1 is SGHNT and CDR2 is YENEEA in the germline V gene. V was shortened by 0 bases and J by 0 bases, with 6 bases between the two germline ends. The CDR3 is 15 amino acids. The CDR3 region is CASSLDRGSYNEQFF. Here the CDR3 DNA reads TGTGCCAGCAGCTTAGACAGGGGCTCCTACAATGAGCAGTTCTTC.

This clone was recorded a few times. The chain carries TRBV7-9 and TRBJ1-6; 10 bases are shared with TRBD1. The CDR3 is 15 residues long. Germline V gene data show CDR1 as SEHNR and CDR2 as FQNEAQ (reference sequence). Germline trimming cut 5 bases from V and 7 bases from J; bases unmatched to any gene: 5. CDR3 nucleotides: TGTGCCAGCAGCCCGTCGGGACAGGGGAATTCACCCCTCCACTTT. Its protein is CASSPSGQGNSPLHF. The variable domain in full, with the rest retrieved from reference TRBV7-9 and TRBJ1-6, is DTGVSQNPRHKITKRGQNVTFRCDPISEHNRLYWYRQTLGQGPEFLTYFQNEAQLEKSRLLSDRFSAERPKGSFSTLEIQRTEQGDSAMYLCASSPSGQGNSPLHFGNGTRLTVT.

The chain is built from TRBV6-5 and TRBJ2-5; TRBD1 matches 8 bases. Germline V lookup: CDR1 MNHEY, CDR2 SVGAGI. With 6 bases clipped from V and 4 bases from J, the junction kept 4 bases outside the gene matches. This CDR3 region has 13 residues. CDR3 coding DNA: TGTGCCAGCAGCATCAGGGGGCTAGAGACCCAGTACTTC. It specifies CASSIRGLETQYF.

V is TRBV7-2 and J is TRBJ2-5, with 9 nucleotides matching TRBD2. This CDR3 contains 15 residues. Germline CDR1 reads SGHTA; CDR2 reads FQGNSA. After removal of 5 bases from V and 7 bases from J, the junction contained 11 bases not matched to a gene. The DNA for the CDR3 is TGTGCCAGCAGCCCCCAGCAGCGGGAGGTCGGGACCCAGTACTTC. Amino acids: CASSPQQREVGTQYF.

V is TRBV7-9 and J is TRBJ2-7; TRBD2 matches at 14 bases. CDR1 SEHNR and CDR2 FQNEAQ come from the germline V gene (reference sequence). V shed 3 bases and J 3 bases; nucleotides not matched to a gene: 4. The CDR3 consists of 16 residues. The CDR3 DNA is TGTGCCAGCAGCTTGGGACTAGCGGGAGACTTCTACGAGCAGTACTTC. Its protein is CASSLGLAGDFYEQYF.